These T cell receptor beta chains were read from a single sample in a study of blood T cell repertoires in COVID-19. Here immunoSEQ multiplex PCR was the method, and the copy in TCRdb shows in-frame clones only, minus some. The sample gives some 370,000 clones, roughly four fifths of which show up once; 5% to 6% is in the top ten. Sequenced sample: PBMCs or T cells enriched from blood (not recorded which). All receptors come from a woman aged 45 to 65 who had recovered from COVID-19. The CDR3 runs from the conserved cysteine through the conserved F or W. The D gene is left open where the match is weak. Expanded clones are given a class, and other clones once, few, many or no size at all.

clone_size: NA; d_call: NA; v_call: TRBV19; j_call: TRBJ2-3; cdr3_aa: CASTRETGRDTQYF; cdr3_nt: TGTGCCAGTACCAGAGAGACAGGAAGAGATACGCAGTATTTT
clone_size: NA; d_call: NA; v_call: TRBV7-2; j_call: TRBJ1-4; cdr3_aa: CASSSGRGGTNEKLFF; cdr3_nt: TGTGCCAGCAGCTCGGGAAGAGGGGGAACTAATGAAAAACTGTTTTTT
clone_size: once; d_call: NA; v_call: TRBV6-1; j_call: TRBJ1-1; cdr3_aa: CASSEQGADTEAFF; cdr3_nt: TGTGCCAGCAGTGAACAAGGGGCGGACACTGAAGCTTTCTTT
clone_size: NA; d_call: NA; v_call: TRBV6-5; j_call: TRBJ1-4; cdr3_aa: CASSSRGEQTNEKLFF; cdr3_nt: TGTGCCAGCAGTTCTAGGGGCGAACAAACTAATGAAAAACTGTTTTTT
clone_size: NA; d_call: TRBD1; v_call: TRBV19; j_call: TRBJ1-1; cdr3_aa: CASSMAGTGASEAFF; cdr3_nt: TGTGCCAGTAGTATGGCCGGGACAGGGGCCTCTGAAGCTTTCTTT
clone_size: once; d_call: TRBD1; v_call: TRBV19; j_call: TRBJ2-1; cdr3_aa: CASSTPLETGYPNEQFF; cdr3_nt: TGTGCCAGTAGTACCCCTCTTGAGACAGGGTACCCCAATGAGCAGTTCTTC
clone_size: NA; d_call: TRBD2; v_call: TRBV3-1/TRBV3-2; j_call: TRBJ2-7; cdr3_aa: CASSHILAGRHIHYEQYF; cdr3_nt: TGTGCCAGCAGCCATATTCTAGCGGGGCGCCATATTCACTACGAGCAGTACTTC
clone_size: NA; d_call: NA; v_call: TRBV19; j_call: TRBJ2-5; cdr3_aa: CASRKTEIPMLYF; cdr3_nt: TGTGCCAGTAGGAAAACAGAGATTCCTATGTTGTACTTC
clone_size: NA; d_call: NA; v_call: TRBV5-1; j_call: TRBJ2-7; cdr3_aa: CASKSSYEQYF; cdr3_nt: TGCGCCAGCAAGAGCTCCTACGAGCAGTACTTC
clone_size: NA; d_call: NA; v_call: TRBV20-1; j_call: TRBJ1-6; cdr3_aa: CSASQVRGNSPLHF; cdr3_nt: TGCAGTGCTAGTCAGGTGCGGGGTAATTCACCCCTCCACTTT
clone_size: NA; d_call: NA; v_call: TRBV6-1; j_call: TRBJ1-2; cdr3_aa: CASSETLRGSRYGYTF; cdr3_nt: TGTGCCAGCAGTGAAACTCTCAGGGGCTCGCGGTATGGCTACACCTTC
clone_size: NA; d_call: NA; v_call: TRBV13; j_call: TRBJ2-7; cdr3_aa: CASSLLRTHEQYF; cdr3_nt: TGTGCCAGCAGCTTACTAAGGACACACGAGCAGTACTTC
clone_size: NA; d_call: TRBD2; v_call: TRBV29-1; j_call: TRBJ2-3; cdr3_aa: CSGQGTSGTDTQYF; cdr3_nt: TGCAGCGGCCAGGGGACTAGCGGCACAGATACGCAGTATTTT
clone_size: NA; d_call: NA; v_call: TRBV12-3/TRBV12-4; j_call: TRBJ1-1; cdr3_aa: CASSLATEAFF; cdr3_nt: TGTGCCAGCAGTTTGGCCACTGAAGCTTTCTTT
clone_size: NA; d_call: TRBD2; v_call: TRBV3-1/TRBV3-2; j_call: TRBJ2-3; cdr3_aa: CASSQPGLAASTDTQYF; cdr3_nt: TGTGCCAGCAGCCAACCGGGACTAGCGGCTAGCACAGATACGCAGTATTTT
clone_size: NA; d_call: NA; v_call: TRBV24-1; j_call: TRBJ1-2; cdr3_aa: CATSRQKSRSGYTF; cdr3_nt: TGTGCCACCAGTCGACAGAAATCCCGCTCTGGCTACACCTTC
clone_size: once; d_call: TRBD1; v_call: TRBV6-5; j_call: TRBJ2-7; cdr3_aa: CASGTGGHEQYF; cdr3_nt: TGTGCCAGCGGGACAGGGGGCCACGAGCAGTACTTC
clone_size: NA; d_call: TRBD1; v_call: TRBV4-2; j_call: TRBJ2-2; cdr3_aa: CASSQEGQGYDTGELFF; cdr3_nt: TGTGCCAGCAGCCAAGAGGGACAGGGATACGACACCGGGGAGCTGTTTTTT
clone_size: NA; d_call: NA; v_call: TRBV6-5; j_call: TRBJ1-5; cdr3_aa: CASAGWSNQPQHF; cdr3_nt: TGTGCCAGCGCGGGATGGAGCAATCAGCCCCAGCATTTT
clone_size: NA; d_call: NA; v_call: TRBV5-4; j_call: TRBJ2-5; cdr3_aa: CASSLDSGWVQETQYF; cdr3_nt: TGTGCCAGCAGCTTGGACAGCGGATGGGTGCAAGAGACCCAGTACTTC
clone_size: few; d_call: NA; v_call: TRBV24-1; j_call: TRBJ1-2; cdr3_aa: CATSDSAGRGYTF; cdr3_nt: TGTGCCACCAGTGATTCGGCAGGGAGGGGCTACACCTTC
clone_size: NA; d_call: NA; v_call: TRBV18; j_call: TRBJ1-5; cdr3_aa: CASSVQDSNQPQHF; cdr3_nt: TGTGCCAGCTCCGTTCAGGATAGCAATCAGCCCCAGCATTTT
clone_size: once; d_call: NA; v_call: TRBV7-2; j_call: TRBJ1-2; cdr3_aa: CASSTQWGDYGYTF; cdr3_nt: TGTGCCAGCAGCACCCAATGGGGGGACTATGGCTACACCTTC
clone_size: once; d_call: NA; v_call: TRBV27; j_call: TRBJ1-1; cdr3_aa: CASSPTGNTEAFF; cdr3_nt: TGTGCCAGCAGCCCAACAGGGAACACTGAAGCTTTCTTT
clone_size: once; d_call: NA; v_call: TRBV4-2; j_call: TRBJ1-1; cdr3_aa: CASSQVMNTEAFF; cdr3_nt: TGTGCCAGCAGCCAAGTAATGAACACTGAAGCTTTCTTT
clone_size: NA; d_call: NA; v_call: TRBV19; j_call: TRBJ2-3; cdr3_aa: CASSISSSSTDTQYF; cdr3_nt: TGTGCCAGTAGTATTTCCAGTTCTAGCACAGATACGCAGTATTTT
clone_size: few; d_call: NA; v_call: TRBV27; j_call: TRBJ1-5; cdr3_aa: CASSLWGRNQPQHF; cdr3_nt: TGTGCCAGCAGTCTATGGGGGCGCAATCAGCCCCAGCATTTT
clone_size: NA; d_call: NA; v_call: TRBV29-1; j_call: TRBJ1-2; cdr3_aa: CSVEGEGANYGYTF; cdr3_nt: TGCAGCGTTGAGGGAGAAGGTGCGAACTATGGCTACACCTTC
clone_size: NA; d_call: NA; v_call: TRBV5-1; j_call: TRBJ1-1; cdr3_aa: CASSLQENTEAFF; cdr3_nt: TGCGCCAGCAGCTTACAGGAAAACACTGAAGCTTTCTTT